Sequencing of this TCR beta chain was carried out in a study of cytomegalovirus exposure and HLA in healthy donors (dated by TCRdb to about 2017). With respect to the entire study: In an earlier analysis of some 610 of the donors, 276 Gb of sequence data and about 110 million unique TCR beta sequences from about 179 million T cells were reported. About 280 gigabases of sequencing data and roughly 81 million unique TCR sequences made up an early release that covered several hundred HLA-typed donors. Of the 350 to 400 genotyped donors, about 80% fell in the genetic ancestry cluster associated with self-reported Caucasian donors. The study was designed to test whether signatures of past pathogen exposure could be identified by cataloging public T cell receptors. The T cell repertoires of several hundred subjects were profiled by immunosequencing and related to cytomegalovirus serostatus. A separate validation cohort of roughly 120 different subjects was used in addition to the roughly 640-subject first cohort. The study combined high-throughput TCR immunosequencing, statistical association of individual TCRs with disease status, and machine learning to predict cytomegalovirus infection status. A later analysis re-examined previously published TCR beta repertoires from over 500 donors and added high-resolution HLA genotyping to investigate patterns of TCR occurrence. Rather than drawing on any new phenotypic data, the later analysis identified candidate immune exposures from TCR beta sequences and the way those sequences occurred across donors. In an earlier analysis of around 540 of the donors, high-throughput TCR beta sequencing was used to judge whether each TCR beta V gene segment behaved as functional or pseudogenic. Donor age, sex, ethnicity and CMV serostatus were compiled alongside the repertoire data. A later genetic analysis used genome-wide SNP genotypes for about 65% of the 666 donors, treating that subset as a discovery cohort. Every discovery cohort repertoire had been produced on one sequencing platform. HLA typing included class I and class II loci at four-digit resolution. Typing coverage varied by locus: roughly 620-640 donors for A, B, C, DRB1 and DQB1; under 550 for DQA1; over 600 for DPA1; approximately 450 for DPB1. Because of strong linkage in the cohort, roughly 5 DR-DQ haplotypes were treated as single units for association and clustering. Among some 410 genotyped donors of the cohort, an average of approximately 250,000 unique TCR beta nucleotide sequences were sequenced per donor, around 20% of them non-productive. The study at large found these results: Because some donors lacked HLA typing at each locus, the association tests relied only on the typed subset. A later analysis reported that several top co-occurrence clusters appeared linked to parvovirus B19, influenza, CMV and Epstein-Barr virus. In a later analysis, HLA-associated TCR beta chains were found to be more clonally expanded and to have lower generation probabilities than equally common non-associated chains. Across donors, most TCR sequences were observed very rarely, whereas some public TCRs were present in many individuals. A group of highly shared sequence variants was considered likely to be a technical artifact of the sequencing pipeline. In an earlier analysis of approximately 600 of the donors, most TCR beta V segments were observed in productive rearrangements about 90% or about 30% of the time, broadly matching IMGT annotations. A later analysis associated about 17,000 TCR beta sequences with specific HLA alleles at a false discovery rate of 0.05. Most CMV-associated TCR beta chains appeared to be HLA-restricted in a later analysis, and the HLA associations seemed to be driven largely by CMV exposure. The authors suggested that the approach could potentially be generalized to other disease states and immunological phenotypes. A later genetic analysis reported fewer N-insertions in productive TCRs among donors in an Asian-associated ancestry cluster than the approximately 670-donor mean. In vitro tests confirmed that a few of the cytomegalovirus-associated TCR beta chains recognize cytomegalovirus antigens. Correlated functional status among segregating V segments might be attributable to linkage disequilibrium, but an unknown experimental factor could not be ruled out. In a later analysis, TCR association rates were found to vary across HLA loci, with the most associated TCRs seen for DRB1 alleles and the fewest for HLA-C alleles. Over 15 rarely observed V segments, including chromosome 9 orphons, were excluded from the earlier analysis of just under 600 of the donors because counts were too low. Roughly uniform sequencing depth across donors was assumed in presence/absence analyses, although this assumption may not hold. A further reported finding was that TCR beta sequences accurately predicted the HLA-A and HLA-B alleles for most subjects in the first cohort. Strong co-occurrence of HLA alleles, especially DR and DQ, made assigning TCR associations to individual alleles difficult. V-gene and J-gene trimming of TCR beta chains was associated with a missense DCLRE1C variant in a later genetic analysis, and the association was replicated in an independent cohort. The classifier was reported to diagnose cytomegalovirus status with high specificity and sensitivity in both the original and validation cohorts. Immune exposure information for the cohort was limited to CMV serostatus. In the study, roughly 160 TCR beta chains were listed as associated with cytomegalovirus. Only TCR beta chains were sequenced in this cohort, and the absence of alpha or paired-chain data limited detectable features. Some IMGT-functional V segments, including TRBV6-2 and TRBV6-3, could not be distinguished by the 87-base-pair reads and were therefore excluded.

The cohort was made up of roughly 670 healthy bone marrow donors. At the time of sampling, all cohort members were nominally healthy, though unrecorded immune exposures were likely present. The donor tested CMV seronegative and was one of the 352 seronegative cohort members. Every donor gave a peripheral blood sample, and the peripheral blood mononuclear cells from that sample were used for TCR beta sequencing. The Qiagen DNeasy Blood Extraction Kit was used to extract genomic DNA from the blood cell samples. About this clone itself: This receptor's antigen is unknown. There are no base qualities to consult, and no much larger clone falls within one base.

The method behind the library was the immunoSEQ multiplex PCR assay. For the multiplex PCR, a mixture combining 60 forward primers for TCR Vbeta segments and 13 reverse primers for TCR Jbeta segments was used. A multiplex PCR assay on genomic DNA amplified the CDR3 region of rearranged TCR beta genes. On the Illumina HiSeq System, the amplified TCR beta libraries were sequenced as 87-base-pair reads. The original pipeline was this. In a later analysis, around 80 million unique TCR beta chains were counted across the 500 to 700 repertoires, and some 10 million of these chains were shared by at least two donors. To remove PCR and sequencing errors, raw reads were error-corrected and collapsed into unique sequences using a nearest-neighbor algorithm that merged closely related sequences. CDR3 sequences were aligned to IMGT reference sequences to assign V, D and J gene segments. For a sequence to be retained, a match of at least six nucleotides to both a V gene segment and a J gene segment was required. A rearrangement counted as productive if the CDR3 had no stop codons and remained in frame with V and J, and every other rearrangement counted as non-productive. Following IMGT convention, CDR3 was defined as the stretch from the second conserved V-encoded cysteine up to the conserved J-encoded phenylalanine. In an earlier analysis of 587 of the donors, sequences lacking an unambiguous match to a single V gene segment were excluded. In an earlier analysis of a few hundred of the donors, V segments were called functional above 56.7% productive rearrangements and were called segregating when the between-donor standard deviation exceeded 5%. A statistical classification framework was built for diagnosing cytomegalovirus status from the catalog of TCR beta chain sequences. In a later analysis, TCR nucleotide sequences were compared against IMGT/GENE-DB human TR gene sequences so that V and J genes could be assigned. Using the TCRdist pipeline, a later analysis assigned CDR3 sequences along with most-parsimonious VDJ recombination scenarios. A later analysis defined each TCR beta chain by its CDR3 amino acid sequence plus V-gene family, and excluded reads lacking a unique V-gene family. As a way to deal with suspected cross-contamination and a sequencing artifact, a later analysis dropped 450 to 700 nucleotide sequences that were highly shared and had low generation probability. A later analysis calculated a clonal expansion index for each public chain from normalized within-repertoire ranks of inferred template counts. In a later analysis, generation probabilities were computed with a VDJ recombination model fitted to out-of-frame rearrangements, and the resulting probabilities were checked against IGoR. A later analysis scored TCR-TCR, TCR-HLA and TCR-CMV co-occurrence with hypergeometric tests, applying a repertoire-size bias correction to TCR pairs. A later analysis estimated false discovery rates by permuting HLA or CMV assignments 20 times. A later analysis grouped co-occurring TCRs with DBSCAN, adding TCRdist sequence similarity when clustering within HLA-allele-positive subsets. Repertoires with fewer than 30,000 or more than 120,000 public chains were left out of co-occurrence clustering, as were about 5 repertoires with anomalous nucleotide sharing. Imported from immuneACCESS, the table was reduced by TCRdb to in-frame sequences with V and J called. These copies leave out some clones; in studies compared against another copy, an unresolved V gene accounts for under half, and the cause of the remainder is not known. V and J calls and clone size are those listed in that table; D and trimming were worked out from the DNA. This sample comprises roughly 140,000 clones, 80% to 90% of them detected only once. Together, the top ten hold roughly 2.5% of the sample.

The germline V gene encodes CDR1 MDHEN and CDR2 SYDVKM. Germline trimming amounts to 5 bases on V and 7 bases on J, with 5 as the count of junction bases outside the gene matches. The CDR3 runs 13 residues from the cysteine to the phenylalanine. Only CDR3 DNA is held: 39 bases, read in frame from base 1. The rearrangement combines TRBV28 with TRBJ1-5; 7 junctional bases match TRBD1. Sample: PBMCs. This sequence was found in a boy between 2 and 10 years old in good health and CMV-seronegative. The CDR3: CASSPLGGQPQHF. In nucleotides, the sequence is TGTGCCAGCAGTCCACTAGGGGGCCAGCCCCAGCATTTT.